Listed below are T cell receptor beta chains from one sample, sequenced in a study of cytomegalovirus exposure and HLA in healthy donors. Sequenced by immunoSEQ multiplex PCR; TCRdb stores in-frame clones only, minus some. The repertoire holds some 150,000 clones, with roughly 78% as singletons. Input material: PBMCs. The origin of the receptors is a man younger than 35 in good health and CMV-seropositive. CDR3s include the opening cysteine and the closing phenylalanine or tryptophan. The D gene is left open where the match is weak. Clone size is shown for a subset of rows, as once, few, many or a class of expanded clone.

>TRBD1|TRBV28|TRBJ2-2|15|-
TGTGCCAGCAGTCCACCGGGACAGGGAGGCCGGGAGCTGTTTTTT
CASSPPGQGGRELFF
>TRBD2|TRBV5-1|TRBJ2-7|15|-
TGCGCCAGCGTCCAGGTAGCGGGAGGGCGAGACGAGCAGTACTTC
CASVQVAGGRDEQYF
>-|TRBV7-2|TRBJ2-5|15|-
TGTGCCAGCAGCTTTTTTCCCGGGAGTTATGAGACCCAGTACTTC
CASSFFPGSYETQYF
>-|TRBV7-9|TRBJ1-3|15|few
TGTGCCAGCAGCTTAGTAGCGGTCTCTGGAAACACCATATATTTT
CASSLVAVSGNTIYF
>TRBD1|TRBV7-9|TRBJ1-5|16|-
TGTGCCAGCAGCCCAAGGACAGGCCCGCCGGATCAGCCCCAGCATTTT
CASSPRTGPPDQPQHF
>-|TRBV29-1|TRBJ1-5|12|-
TGCAGCGTTCAACGGGGACTCGAGCCCCAGCATTTT
CSVQRGLEPQHF
>-|TRBV2|TRBJ2-1|14|-
TGTGCCAGCAGTGACCGGGTCACCTACAATGAGCAGTTCTTC
CASSDRVTYNEQFF
>-|TRBV4-1|TRBJ1-1|17|-
TGCGCCAGCAGCCACCAGACAGGAATCGGGATGAACACTGAAGCTTTCTTT
CASSHQTGIGMNTEAFF
>TRBD2|TRBV5-1|TRBJ2-7|14|-
TGCGCCAGCAGCTTGGAGGGGACTAGTGGCGAGCAGTACTTC
CASSLEGTSGEQYF
>TRBD1|TRBV7-9|TRBJ2-1|16|-
TGTGCCAGCAGCTTAGTTGGGACAGGGAAGGACAATGAGCAGTTCTTC
CASSLVGTGKDNEQFF
>-|TRBV27|TRBJ2-7|13|-
TGTGCCAGCAGAGGCGGTCTCTCCTACGAGCAGTACTTC
CASRGGLSYEQYF
>-|TRBV21-1|TRBJ1-5|20|once
TGTGCCAGCAGCACACCAAGTAGGGCGGACAGGGGGAGAATGGGGCAGCCCCAGCATTTT
CASSTPSRADRGRMGQPQHF
>TRBD2|TRBV7-9|TRBJ2-1|18|-
TGTGCCAGCAGCTTACTCCGCCTCACTAGCGGGAGGGCGAATGAGCAGTTCTTC
CASSLLRLTSGRANEQFF
>-|TRBV6-5|TRBJ1-6|14|once
TGTGCCAGCAGGCCCGCCTACTATAATTCACCCCTCCACTTT
CASRPAYYNSPLHF
>TRBD1|TRBV7-9|TRBJ2-1|18|-
TGTGCCAGCAGCTTACCCCCGGGGACAGGAAGCTCCTACAATGAGCAGTTCTTC
CASSLPPGTGSSYNEQFF
>TRBD1|TRBV28|TRBJ2-5|15|-
TGTGCCAGCAGTTTAGGGACAGGGGGACAAGAGACCCAGTACTTC
CASSLGTGGQETQYF
>TRBD2|TRBV10-1|TRBJ2-2|19|-
TGCGCCAGCAGTGAGTCGATCTTAGTACTAGCGGGAAACACCGGGGAGCTGTTTTTT
CASSESILVLAGNTGELFF
>TRBD1|TRBV5-4|TRBJ2-6|17|-
TGTGCCAGCAGCTGGGGACAGGGTTACTCTGGGGCCAACGTCCTGACTTTC
CASSWGQGYSGANVLTF
>TRBD1|TRBV5-3|TRBJ1-3|20|-
TGTGCCAGAAGCTTGTTACCCGGGACAGGTCAACGGGTCTCTGGAAACACCATATATTTT
CARSLLPGTGQRVSGNTIYF
>-|TRBV5-6|TRBJ1-2|14|-
TGTGCCAGCAGCGGCGGGCGTTCAAACTATGGCTACACCTTC
CASSGGRSNYGYTF
>-|TRBV7-2|TRBJ2-1|13|-
TGTGCCAGCAGCTTAGACGGTTACAATGAGCAGTTCTTC
CASSLDGYNEQFF
>-|TRBV6-6|TRBJ2-7|13|-
TGTGCCAGCTCCGGGAATCCTGCCTACGAGCAGTACTTC
CASSGNPAYEQYF
>-|TRBV5-4|TRBJ1-3|15|-
TGTGCCAGCAGGAGACAGGAGAGCTCTGGAAACACCATATATTTT
CASRRQESSGNTIYF
>-|TRBV18|TRBJ1-4|19|few
TGTGCCAGCTCACCGACTAATGTTTTTACAGTTGCAACTAATGAAAAACTGTTTTTT
CASSPTNVFTVATNEKLFF
>-|TRBV7-9|TRBJ2-2|16|-
TGTGCCAGCAGCCGCGGATCGGGACACAACACCGGGGAGCTGTTTTTT
CASSRGSGHNTGELFF
>TRBD2|TRBV5-1|TRBJ2-1|20|-
TGCGCCAGCAGCCCCGGTCCGGGACAAGCTAGCGGGAGAACGCCAAATGAGCAGTTCTTC
CASSPGPGQASGRTPNEQFF
>TRBD1|TRBV4-1|TRBJ1-4|15|-
TGCGCCAGCAGCCAAGTGGGACAGGGGGTTGAAAAACTGTTTTTT
CASSQVGQGVEKLFF
>-|TRBV18|TRBJ1-5|16|-
TGTGCCAGCTCACGCTTGCAGGGATGGGGCAATCAGCCCCAGCATTTT
CASSRLQGWGNQPQHF
>TRBD1|TRBV9|TRBJ2-1|15|-
TGTGCCAGCAGCGTAGGTGGACAGGGTCTTAATGAGCAGTTCTTC
CASSVGGQGLNEQFF
>TRBD2|TRBV5-1|TRBJ2-7|16|-
TGCGCCAGCAGCTTGGAGGGACTAGCGTTCTCCTACGAGCAGTACTTC
CASSLEGLAFSYEQYF
>-|TRBV6-5|TRBJ2-5|14|-
TGTGCCAGCAGTTGGGGGGGGGCGGAAGAGACCCAGTACTTC
CASSWGGAEETQYF
>TRBD1|TRBV15|TRBJ1-6|17|-
TGTGCCACCAGCAGTCTCTCACTGACAGGGACAGGATCACCCCTCCACTTT
CATSSLSLTGTGSPLHF
>TRBD1|TRBV18|TRBJ2-2|15|-
TGTGCCAGCTCACCGGGACAGATGAACACCGGGGAGCTGTTTTTT
CASSPGQMNTGELFF
>-|TRBV19|TRBJ1-2|13|-
TGTGCCAGTAGTGCATTTACAGGGTTCGGCTACACCTTC
CASSAFTGFGYTF
>-|TRBV19|TRBJ1-1|15|-
TGTGCCAGTATCTCTGAGCGGCGGGGAAGTACTGAAGCTTTCTTT
CASISERRGSTEAFF
>TRBD1|TRBV10-3|TRBJ2-7|15|-
TGTGCCATCAGTGAGTCCGGGACAGGTATCAACGAGCAGTACTTC
CAISESGTGINEQYF
>-|TRBV6-5|TRBJ2-5|13|-
TGTGCCAGCACCAACGGGACTGGAGAGACCCAGTACTTC
CASTNGTGETQYF
>TRBD1|TRBV28|TRBJ1-1|14|-
TGTGCCAGCAGTTCGGGACAGGGGCCGAGGGGGGCTTTCTTT
CASSSGQGPRGAFF
>-|TRBV19|TRBJ1-2|16|-
TGTGCCAGTAGTCCCAGCGGGGGGGCGCAGAGCTATGGCTACACCTTC
CASSPSGGAQSYGYTF
>TRBD1|TRBV5-8|TRBJ1-1|15|once
TGTGCCAGCAGCATCGCTGGGACAGCGAACACTGAAGCTTTCTTT
CASSIAGTANTEAFF
>TRBD1|TRBV10-1|TRBJ2-3|15|once
TGCGCCAGCAGTCCGGACAGGGGAAGCACAGATACGCAGTATTTT
CASSPDRGSTDTQYF
>TRBD1|TRBV28|TRBJ2-7|15|-
TGTGCCAGCACCCTGACAGGGATACTATCCTACGAGCAGTACTTC
CASTLTGILSYEQYF
>-|TRBV27|TRBJ2-3|13|-
TGTGCCAGCAGTTTAAACAGGGTTGATACGCAGTATTTT
CASSLNRVDTQYF
>-|TRBV13|TRBJ1-4|15|few
TGTGCCAGCAGCGATCGGACAGCGGCAAATGAAAAACTGTTTTTT
CASSDRTAANEKLFF
>TRBD1|TRBV11-2|TRBJ2-7|14|once
TGTGCCAGCAGCTTAGAGGGGACAGGGGGCTGGCAGTACTTC
CASSLEGTGGWQYF
>-|TRBV11-3|TRBJ2-5|15|-
TGTGCCAGCAGCTTGGCCCCATGGGGAGGAGAGACCCAGTACTTC
CASSLAPWGGETQYF
>TRBD1|TRBV7-9|TRBJ1-1|14|-
TGTGCCAGCAAGGGGGACAGAAAGAACACTGAAGCTTTCTTT
CASKGDRKNTEAFF
>TRBD1|TRBV6-1|TRBJ2-7|15|-
TGTGCCAGCACCGCGGCGGGGACAGGGCACTACGAGCAGTACTTC
CASTAAGTGHYEQYF
>-|TRBV23-1|TRBJ2-2|16|-
TGCGCCAGCAGTCAATCGGAGGACGGCAACACCGGGGAGCTGTTTTTT
CASSQSEDGNTGELFF
>-|TRBV2|TRBJ2-7|15|few
TGTGCCAGCAGGAGTTACGGGGGTCTCGGCTACGAGCAGTACTTC
CASRSYGGLGYEQYF
>TRBD1|TRBV29-1|TRBJ1-2|14|-
TGCAGCGTAGACCAGGGGGCCCTGAACTATGGCTACACCTTC
CSVDQGALNYGYTF
>-|TRBV4-1|TRBJ2-3|18|-
TGCGCCAGCAGCCAAGAAAGTAATTCGAGGGTCATCACAGATACGCAGTATTTT
CASSQESNSRVITDTQYF
>TRBD1|TRBV2|TRBJ2-7|12|once
TGTGCCAGTCGGACAGGAGCTTACGAGCAGTACTTC
CASRTGAYEQYF
>-|TRBV10-3|TRBJ2-6|14|many
TGTGCCATCAGGGCAGGGGCTGGGGCCAACGTCCTGACTTTC
CAIRAGAGANVLTF